The T cell receptor (beta chain) under discussion was sequenced for a study of metastatic and nonmetastatic thyroid tumors. TCRdb ran MiXCR on the PCR reads. This table holds 7,500 to 8,000 clones, around 28% found once. All patients were treatment-naive before thyroid surgery. Germline trimming cut 0 bases from V and 2 bases from J; bases unmatched to any gene: 7. The CDR3 runs to 17 residues. The germline gives CDR1 SGHTA, CDR2 FQGNSA. J is TRBJ2-3 and V is TRBV7-2; TRBD2 agrees at 8 bases. The source of this sequence is a male donor with papillary thyroid cancer or a benign thyroid nodule (not recorded which). Some clones in this sample may be carry-over from other donors' samples. Sample: tumor tissue. DNA for the CDR3: TGTGCCAGCAGCTTAGCTGGCGGGGGGCGAAACACAGATACGCAGTATTTT. Translation: CASSLAGGGRNTDTQYF. Full variable domain (rest looked up from reference TRBV7-2 and TRBJ2-3): GAGVSQSPSNKVTEKGKDVELRCDPISGHTALYWYRQSLGQGLEFLIYFQGNSAPDKSGLPSDRFSAERTGGSVSTLTIQRTQQEDSAVYLCASSLAGGGRNTDTQYFGPGTRLTVL.